The clone carrying this T cell receptor (beta chain) was detected many times. Trimming stripped 1 base from V and 0 bases from J, with 10 bases between. CDR1 is SGHRS and CDR2 is YFSETQ in the germline V gene. The CDR3 has 15 amino acids. What was amplified from RNA transcripts were TCR beta CDR3 regions. RT-PCR in the first round (using the HTBI primer set) targeted the TCR CDR3. Via MiXCR, TCRdb re-called the multiplex PCR reads, giving one row per CDR3 protein. The repertoire holds approximately 510,000 distinct CDR3 sequences, 46% seen once, with about two fifths in the top ten. The data stem from a study of T cells in Graves' hyperthyroidism and ophthalmopathy.

J is TRBJ1-1 and V is TRBV5-1; D unclear. The sample consisted of peripheral blood or thyroid tissue (not recorded which). The receptor comes from an adult woman with Graves' disease, either hyperthyroidism or ophthalmopathy (not recorded which). For the CDR3, the DNA is TGCGCCAGCAGCTTGATGGGATATGTGAACACTGAAGCTTTCTTT. Translating it yields CASSLMGYVNTEAFF. Using reference TRBV5-1 and TRBJ1-1 for the parts outside the CDR3, the full variable domain is KAGVTQTPRYLIKTRGQQVTLSCSPISGHRSVSWYQQTPGQGLQFLFEYFSETQRNKGNFPGRFSGRQFSNSRSEMNVSTLELGDSALYLCASSLMGYVNTEAFFGQGTRLTVV.